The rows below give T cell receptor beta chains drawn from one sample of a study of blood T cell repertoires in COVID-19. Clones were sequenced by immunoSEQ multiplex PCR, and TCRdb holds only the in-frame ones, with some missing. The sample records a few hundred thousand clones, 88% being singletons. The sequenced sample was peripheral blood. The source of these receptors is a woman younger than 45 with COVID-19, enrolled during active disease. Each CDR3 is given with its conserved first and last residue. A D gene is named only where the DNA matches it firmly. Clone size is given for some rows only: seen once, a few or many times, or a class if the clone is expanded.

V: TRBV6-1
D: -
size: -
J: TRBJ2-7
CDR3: CASSEVSRQYF
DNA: TGTGCCAGCAGTGAAGTGTCTAGGCAGTACTTC

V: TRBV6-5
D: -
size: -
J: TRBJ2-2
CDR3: CASSHRTKLAGELFF
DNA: TGTGCCAGCAGTCACCGGACAAAGCTCGCCGGGGAGCTGTTTTTT

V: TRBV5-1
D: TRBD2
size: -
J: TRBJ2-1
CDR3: CASSFWGTRDNEQFF
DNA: TGCGCCAGCAGCTTTTGGGGGACTAGGGACAATGAGCAGTTCTTC

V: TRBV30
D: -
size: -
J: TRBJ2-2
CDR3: CAWSGGVEGELFF
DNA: TGTGCCTGGAGTGGCGGGGTTGAGGGGGAGCTGTTTTTT

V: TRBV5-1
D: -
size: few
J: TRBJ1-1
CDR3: CASTTTGVTEAFF
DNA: TGCGCCAGCACCACAACCGGGGTAACTGAAGCTTTCTTT

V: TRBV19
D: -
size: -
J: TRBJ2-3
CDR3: CASSNQAVTDTQYF
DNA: TGTGCCAGTAGTAACCAAGCGGTAACAGATACGCAGTATTTT

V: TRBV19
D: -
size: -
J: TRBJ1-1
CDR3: CASSMEGSRFDTEAFF
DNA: TGTGCCAGTAGTATGGAGGGGTCGAGGTTCGACACTGAAGCTTTCTTT

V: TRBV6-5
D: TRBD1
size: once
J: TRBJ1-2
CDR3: CASSYQWTGANYGYTF
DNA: TGTGCCAGCAGTTACCAATGGACAGGTGCTAACTATGGCTACACCTTC

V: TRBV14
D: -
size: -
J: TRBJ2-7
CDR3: CASSQDSYEQYF
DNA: TGTGCCAGCAGCCAAGATTCATACGAGCAGTACTTC

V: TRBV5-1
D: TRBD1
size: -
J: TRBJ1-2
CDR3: CASSLGSGQGTHYGYTF
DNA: TGCGCCAGCAGCCTTGGGTCCGGACAGGGAACCCACTATGGCTACACCTTC

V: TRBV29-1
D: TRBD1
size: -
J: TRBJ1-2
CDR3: CSVEGGQGAHGYGYTF
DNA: TGCAGCGTTGAAGGGGGACAGGGGGCCCATGGGTATGGCTACACCTTC

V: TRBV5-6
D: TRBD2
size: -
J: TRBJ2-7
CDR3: CASSSVRLAGEHEQYF
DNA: TGTGCCAGCAGCTCGGTAAGACTAGCGGGAGAACACGAGCAGTACTTC

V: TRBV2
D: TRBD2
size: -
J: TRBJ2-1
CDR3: CASSESSGSYNEQFF
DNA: TGTGCCAGCAGTGAATCTAGCGGGAGTTACAATGAGCAGTTCTTC

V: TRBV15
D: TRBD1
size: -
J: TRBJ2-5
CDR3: CATSRRQGAGETQYF
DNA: TGTGCCACCAGCAGAAGACAGGGGGCAGGAGAGACCCAGTACTTC

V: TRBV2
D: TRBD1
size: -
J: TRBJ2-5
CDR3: CASGTGLSETQYF
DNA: TGTGCCAGCGGGACAGGGCTCTCGGAGACCCAGTACTTC

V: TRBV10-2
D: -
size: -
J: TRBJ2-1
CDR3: CASRGESAGNYNEQFF
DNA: TGCGCCAGCAGGGGAGAGTCGGCAGGCAACTACAATGAGCAGTTCTTC

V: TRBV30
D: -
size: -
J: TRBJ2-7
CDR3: CACHIQGYEQYF
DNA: TGTGCCTGCCACATTCAGGGGTACGAGCAGTACTTC

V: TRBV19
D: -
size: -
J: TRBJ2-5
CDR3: CASSIDLRRGDQETQYF
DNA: TGTGCCAGTAGTATAGATTTAAGGCGGGGCGACCAAGAGACCCAGTACTTC

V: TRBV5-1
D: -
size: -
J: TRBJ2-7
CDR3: CASRGGGYEQYF
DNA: TGCGCCAGCAGGGGAGGTGGGTACGAGCAGTACTTC

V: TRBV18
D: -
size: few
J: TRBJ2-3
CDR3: CASSPISQEGDTQYF
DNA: TGTGCCAGCTCACCAATATCGCAGGAGGGAGATACGCAGTATTTT

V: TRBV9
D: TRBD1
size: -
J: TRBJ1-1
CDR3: CASSVATGGTEAFF
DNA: TGTGCCAGCAGCGTAGCGACAGGGGGGACTGAAGCTTTCTTT

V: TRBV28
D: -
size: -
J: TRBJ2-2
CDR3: CASSFYSSTGELFF
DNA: TGTGCCAGCAGTTTCTATTCGTCCACCGGGGAGCTGTTTTTT

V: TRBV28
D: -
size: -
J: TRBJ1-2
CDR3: CASQGGNYGYTF
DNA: TGTGCCAGCCAGGGAGGTAACTATGGCTACACCTTC

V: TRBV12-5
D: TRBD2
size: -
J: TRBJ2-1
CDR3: CASAPGVAGGEQFF
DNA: TGTGCTAGTGCTCCCGGGGTAGCGGGTGGTGAGCAGTTCTTC

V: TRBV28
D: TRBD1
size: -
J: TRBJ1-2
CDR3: CASSRDRYGYTF
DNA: TGTGCCAGCAGCCGGGACAGATATGGCTACACCTTC

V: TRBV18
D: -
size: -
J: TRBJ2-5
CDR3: CASSPNQETQYF
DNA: TGTGCCAGCTCACCTAACCAAGAGACCCAGTACTTC

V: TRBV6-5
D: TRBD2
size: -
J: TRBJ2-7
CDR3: CASRPTAGPREQYF
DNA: TGTGCCAGCAGGCCCACAGCGGGGCCTCGCGAGCAGTACTTC

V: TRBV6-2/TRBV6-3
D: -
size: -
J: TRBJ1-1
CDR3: CASSASRGATEAFF
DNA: TGTGCCAGCAGTGCTAGCAGGGGAGCCACTGAAGCTTTCTTT

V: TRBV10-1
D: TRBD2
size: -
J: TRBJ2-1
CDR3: CASSESAGGSDEQFF
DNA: TGCGCCAGCAGTGAGTCAGCGGGAGGGTCGGATGAGCAGTTCTTC

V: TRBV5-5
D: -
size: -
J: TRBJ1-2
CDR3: CASSFSGESGYTF
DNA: TGTGCCAGCAGCTTTTCGGGGGAAAGTGGCTACACCTTC

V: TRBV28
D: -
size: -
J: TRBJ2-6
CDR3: CASIGPQGTSGANVLTF
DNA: TGTGCCAGCATAGGTCCCCAGGGAACCTCTGGGGCCAACGTCCTGACTTTC

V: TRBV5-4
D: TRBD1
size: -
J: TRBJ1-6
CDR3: CASSAEDRVQNSPLHF
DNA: TGTGCCAGCAGCGCCGAGGACAGGGTGCAAAATTCACCCCTCCACTTT

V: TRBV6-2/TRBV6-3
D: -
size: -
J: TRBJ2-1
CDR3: CASSSGLYNEQFF
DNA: TGTGCCAGCAGTTCAGGCCTGTACAATGAGCAGTTCTTC

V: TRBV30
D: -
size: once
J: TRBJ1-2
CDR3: CAWTLGGPNYGYTF
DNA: TGTGCCTGGACCCTCGGAGGCCCTAACTATGGCTACACCTTC

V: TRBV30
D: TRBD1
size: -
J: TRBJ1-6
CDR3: CAWRPGQGDSPLHF
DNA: TGTGCCTGGAGACCGGGACAGGGGGATTCACCCCTCCACTTT

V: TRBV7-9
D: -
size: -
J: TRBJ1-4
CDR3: CASSGALELFF
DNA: TGTGCCAGCAGCGGGGCGCTGGAACTGTTTTTT

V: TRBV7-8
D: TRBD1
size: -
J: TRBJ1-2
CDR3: CASSLNWDRVNVYGYTF
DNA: TGTGCCAGCAGCTTAAACTGGGACAGGGTCAACGTTTATGGCTACACCTTC

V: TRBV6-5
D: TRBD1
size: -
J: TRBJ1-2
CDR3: CASTLHRGQGDGYTF
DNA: TGTGCCAGCACCCTCCACCGGGGACAGGGAGATGGCTACACCTTC

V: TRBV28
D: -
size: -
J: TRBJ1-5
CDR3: CASSPQGRNQPQHF
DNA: TGTGCCAGCAGTCCCCAGGGGCGCAATCAGCCCCAGCATTTT

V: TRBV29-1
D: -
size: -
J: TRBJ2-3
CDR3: CSVARTAASTDTQYF
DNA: TGCAGCGTCGCTAGGACAGCCGCTAGCACAGATACGCAGTATTTT

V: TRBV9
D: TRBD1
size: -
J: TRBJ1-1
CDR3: CASSAHGTVNPYTEAFF
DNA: TGTGCCAGCAGTGCGCACGGGACAGTGAATCCTTACACTGAAGCTTTCTTT

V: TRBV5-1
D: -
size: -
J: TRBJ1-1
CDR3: CASSFSMNTEAFF
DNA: TGCGCCAGCAGCTTCAGTATGAACACTGAAGCTTTCTTT

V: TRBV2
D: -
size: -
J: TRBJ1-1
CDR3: CASRQNTEAFF
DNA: TGTGCCAGCAGACAGAACACTGAAGCTTTCTTT

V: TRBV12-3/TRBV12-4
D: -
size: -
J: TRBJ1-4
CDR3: CASSSRGGLFF
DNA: TGTGCCAGCAGCTCCCGCGGGGGACTGTTTTTT

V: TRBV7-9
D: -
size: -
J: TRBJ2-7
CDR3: CASSLAGGTYEQYF
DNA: TGTGCCAGCAGCTTAGCCGGAGGGACCTACGAGCAGTACTTC

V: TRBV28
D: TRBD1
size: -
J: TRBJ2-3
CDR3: CASSTHTGGDPLRDTQYF
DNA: TGTGCCAGCAGCACTCACACAGGGGGCGATCCTCTCAGAGATACGCAGTATTTT

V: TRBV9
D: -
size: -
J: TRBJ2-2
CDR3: CASSVEGAAYTGELFF
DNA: TGTGCCAGCAGCGTAGAAGGGGCTGCGTACACCGGGGAGCTGTTTTTT

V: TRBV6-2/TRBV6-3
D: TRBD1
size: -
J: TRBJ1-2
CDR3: CASTYEGQGYTF
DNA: TGTGCCAGCACTTACGAGGGACAGGGCTACACCTTC

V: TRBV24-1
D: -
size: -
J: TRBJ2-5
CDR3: CATSDSRGLGQETQYF
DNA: TGTGCCACCAGTGATAGTAGGGGGTTGGGGCAAGAGACCCAGTACTTC

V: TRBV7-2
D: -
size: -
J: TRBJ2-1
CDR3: CASSWEGGGYNEQFF
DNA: TGTGCCAGCAGCTGGGAGGGAGGGGGCTACAATGAGCAGTTCTTC

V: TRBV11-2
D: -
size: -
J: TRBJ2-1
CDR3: CASSLGGSRSYNEQFF
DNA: TGTGCCAGCAGCTTGGGTGGGAGTAGGTCCTACAATGAGCAGTTCTTC

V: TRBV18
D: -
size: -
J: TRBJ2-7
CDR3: CASSPPGRVGEQYF
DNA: TGTGCCAGCTCACCGCCCGGCAGGGTGGGCGAGCAGTACTTC

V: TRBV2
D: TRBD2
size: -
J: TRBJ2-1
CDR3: CASRGEGYEQFF
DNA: TGTGCCAGCAGGGGGGAGGGCTATGAGCAGTTCTTC

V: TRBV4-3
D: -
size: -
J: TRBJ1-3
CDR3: CASSQDRRVTGNTIYF
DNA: TGCGCCAGCAGCCAAGATCGCCGGGTCACTGGAAACACCATATATTTT